This entry lists 6 T cell receptor beta chains sequenced from one sample in a study of blood T cells in healthy people across ages. Alongside a J-beta primer mix, a sample-barcoded 5' primer served in a second PCR lasting 7 to 11 cycles. TCRdb re-derived calls from the 5' RACE reads in MiXCR, one entry per CDR3 protein. The sample contains roughly 1,700,000 distinct CDR3 sequences, 28% of which appear only once. The material sequenced was blood. Receptors originate from a woman in her thirties in good health.

The V call is TRBV20-1, the J call TRBJ2-5; no clear D. The J call may not be correct, given that the DNA end is closer to TRBJ2-7. The CDR3 consists of 13 residues. Germline CDR1 reads DFQATT; CDR2 reads SNEGSKA (reference sequence). CDR3 in DNA: TGCAGTGCTGTGATGACCAAACTCTACGAGCAGTACTTC. Translated: CSAVMTKLYEQYF.

Turning to this clonotype: A junction end diverges from the germline sequence, so it may reflect a read error. CDR3 region: CVSSTGLAFTQYF. The CDR3 coding sequence is TGTGTCAGCAGTACGGGACTAGCTTTTACGCAGTATTTT. The V and J genes are TRBV6-1 and TRBJ2-3; 9 bases are shared with TRBD2. This CDR3 comprises 13 residues. Germline CDR1 reads MNHNS; CDR2 reads SASEGT.

This clonotype showed up many times. This chain joins TRBV10-2 and TRBJ2-7, with 9 bases that match TRBD1. Per germline, CDR1 WSHSY and CDR2 SAAADI. V lost 6 bases to trimming and J lost 5 bases; unmatched junction nucleotides: 11. The CDR3 length is 15 residues. CDR3 coding DNA: TGCGCCAGCAGCGATCCGGGACAGGGTAGGAACGAGCAGTACTTC. Translated, it gives CASSDPGQGRNEQYF.

This clonotype was observed a handful of times. V is TRBV7-9 and J is TRBJ2-5; the match to TRBD2 covers 8 bases. Germline V gene sequence: CDR1 SEHNR, CDR2 FQNEAQ (reference sequence). The length of the CDR3 is 15 residues. The V and J ends lost 5 bases and 2 bases, in that order; junction bases with no gene match: 7. The CDR3 protein is CASSRREAVQETQYF. The DNA of the CDR3 is TGTGCCAGCAGCCGGCGGGAGGCCGTACAAGAGACCCAGTACTTC.

This clonotype has more than one count but fewer than ten. This clone may be a read error of a much larger clone one base away. This chain links TRBV7-2 with TRBJ2-4; D may correspond to TRBD1 or TRBD2 (5 bases each). The CDR3 has 13 residues. The V gene lost 7 bases and the J gene lost 2 bases, with 9 bases spanning the gap. Germline CDR1 reads SGHTA; CDR2 reads FQGNSA. CDR3 bases: TGTGCCAGCATGGGGACCACCAAAAACATTCAGTACTTC. Translated, it gives CASMGTTKNIQYF. Variable domain in full (rest from reference TRBV7-2 and TRBJ2-4): GAGVSQSPSNKVTEKGKDVELRCDPISGHTALYWYRQSLGQGLEFLIYFQGNSAPDKSGLPSDRFSAERTGGSVSTLTIQRTQQEDSAVYLCASMGTTKNIQYFGAGTRLSVL.

The chain links TRBV24-1 to TRBJ1-5; no definite D call. In germline, CDR1 is KGHDR, CDR2 SFDVKD. The CDR3 length is 16 residues. The ends were cut back, 4 bases at V and 3 bases at J, with 15 bases in the middle. The CDR3 DNA reads as TGTGCCACCAGTGAGGGTCAAGGGCTGAACAATCAGCCCCAGCATTTT. Residues: CATSEGQGLNNQPQHF.